This TCR beta chain originates from a study of blood T cells in healthy people across ages. Points from the study as a whole: Unknown donor CMV status possibly confounded expanded clonotype changes.

Trimming removed 0 bases at V and 6 bases at J, with 16 bases between. This CDR3 has 15 residues. Germline CDR1 is DFQATT and CDR2 is SNEGSKA (reference sequence). Then a second PCR, running roughly 7 to 11 cycles, was carried out with a sample-barcoded 5' primer and a J-beta primer mix. TCRdb reanalysed the 5' RACE reads using MiXCR and keeps one entry per CDR3 protein. This table has roughly 1,500,000 distinct CDR3 sequences, 30% to 40% appearing once. As concerns this clonotype: Its antigen is as yet unknown.

The donors, healthy Caucasians from Russia, were aged about 6 to 95. The authors drew about 9.5 milliliters of peripheral blood from each donor. The clonotype comes from a woman aged 25 to 39 in good health. The sample comprised blood. The chain uses TRBV20-1 and TRBJ2-3, with D perhaps assigned TRBD1 or TRBD2 (6 bases each). DNA of the CDR3: TGCAGTGCTAGAGAGTATCGGGGGCCATCGGATACGCAGTATTTT. It encodes CSAREYRGPSDTQYF.